This TCR beta chain was documented in a study of PD-1 blockade in classical Hodgkin lymphoma. Remarks on this clone: Antigen specificity is unknown.

Study-level points and caveats: Significant TCR diversity gains by C4D1 occurred in CD4+ but not CD8+ cells. Healthy donors were reported to have higher baseline TCR diversity than newly diagnosed patients. Prior to therapy, complete responders displayed diversity much like that of newly diagnosed patients.

With no exception, relapse followed autologous stem cell transplantation in all patients, and brentuximab vedotin exposure varied. This CDR3 is 15 amino acids long. From germline, CDR1 is LNHDA and CDR2 SQIVND (reference sequence). Trimming took 1 base from V and 2 from J, leaving 6 bases between them. Repertoires were generated with immunoSEQ multiplex PCR, while TCRdb's copy carries only in-frame clones and drops some. Of some 21,000 clones detected, under 70% appear once; the ten largest clones hold approximately 5.8%. The source material was peripheral blood mononuclear cells (PBMCs), sampled at baseline. The origin of this receptor is a human donor with classical Hodgkin lymphoma. The chain combines TRBV19 with TRBJ2-6; D not resolved. The CDR3 sequence: CASSIVGTGANVLTF. CDR3 DNA sequence: TGTGCCAGTAGTATAGTAGGGACTGGGGCCAACGTCCTGACTTTC.